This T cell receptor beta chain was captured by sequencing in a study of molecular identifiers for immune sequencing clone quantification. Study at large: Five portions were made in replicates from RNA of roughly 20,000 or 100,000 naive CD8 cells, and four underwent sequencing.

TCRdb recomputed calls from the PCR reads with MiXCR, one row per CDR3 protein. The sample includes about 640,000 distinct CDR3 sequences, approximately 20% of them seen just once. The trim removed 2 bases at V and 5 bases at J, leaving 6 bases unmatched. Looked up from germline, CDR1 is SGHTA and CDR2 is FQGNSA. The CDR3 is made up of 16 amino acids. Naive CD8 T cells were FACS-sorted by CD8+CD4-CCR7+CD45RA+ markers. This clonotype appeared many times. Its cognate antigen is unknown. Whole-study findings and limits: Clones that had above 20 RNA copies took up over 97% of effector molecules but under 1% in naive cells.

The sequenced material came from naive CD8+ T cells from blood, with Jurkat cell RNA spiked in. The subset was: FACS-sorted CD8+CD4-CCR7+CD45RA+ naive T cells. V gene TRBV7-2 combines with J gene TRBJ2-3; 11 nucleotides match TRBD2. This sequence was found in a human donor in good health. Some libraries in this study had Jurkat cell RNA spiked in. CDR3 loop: CASSLLRLAGGDTQYF. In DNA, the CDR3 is TGTGCCAGCAGCTTACTCCGGCTAGCGGGGGGAGATACGCAGTATTTT.